This T cell receptor (beta chain) was recovered during a study of shared clonotypes between healthy human individuals. Donors comprised healthy HIV-negative adults lacking recent acute infections or vaccinations. CD8 memory merged CD45RO+ with CCR7-negative CD45RA+ TemRA cells. Using immunoSEQ multiplex PCR, the repertoire was profiled, and TCRdb retains in-frame clones only, with some absent. The data contain 100,000 to 130,000 clones, about 71% of them singletons. Study outcomes and limitations: The four-donor shared clonotypes exceeded non-shared clonotypes in generation probability, with non-shared ones scoring lower. Shared across four donors were roughly 4.8% of the naive CD4 clonotypes.

Worth noting for this clone: Its antigen remains unidentified.

CDR3 length: 16 amino acids. Losses at the gene ends were 6 bases for V and 2 bases for J; bases not matched to a gene: 6. Germline V lookup: CDR1 MGHRA, CDR2 YSYEKL. The genes are TRBV4-1 and TRBJ2-5; TRBD2 agrees at 13 bases. The source is a woman aged 25 to 39 in good health. Sample: memory CD8+ T cells sorted from blood. Indicated subset: CD45RO+ cells pooled with CCR7-negative TemRA cells. In DNA form, the CDR3 reads TGCGCCAGCAGTCGGACTAGCGGGAGTGGGCAAGAGACCCAGTACTTC. This encodes CASSRTSGSGQETQYF.